These 5 T cell receptor beta chains share one sample of origin, sequenced in a study of T cells expressing NK-cell markers. With the 5' RACE reads reprocessed, TCRdb shows one record per CDR3 protein and no DNA. Its listing shows fewer than 400,000 distinct CDR3 sequences. Material for sequencing was blood T cells: a sorted CD56 or NKG2C T cell subset, CD4+ or CD8+ T cells, or bulk PBMC T cells (not recorded which). The receptors stem from a woman in her forties or fifties in good health.

The chain carries TRBV20-1 and TRBJ1-2. The germline V gene has CDR1 DFQATT and CDR2 SNEGSKA (reference sequence). The CDR3 has 15 residues. The CDR3 protein is CSARILRGGGYGYTF.

The chain carries TRBV7-9 and TRBJ1-2. CDR3 length equals 16 residues. Per the germline V gene, CDR1 is SEHNR and CDR2 is FQNEAQ (reference sequence). This CDR3 is CASSLANEQRNYGYTF.

The chain couples TRBV5-8 to TRBJ2-5; TCRdb picks TRBD1, but there is no DNA to check that call. CDR1 is SGHTS, CDR2 YDEGEE, per germline. CDR3 length equals 15 residues. CDR3 sequence: CASSLEGQKKETQYF.

Here the CDR3 reads CSSSPGSNEQFF. V is TRBV20-1 and J is TRBJ2-1; the TCRdb call, TRBD1, lacks DNA for checking. The germline V gene has CDR1 DFQATT and CDR2 SNEGSKA (reference sequence). The CDR3 covers 12 residues.

CDR3: CASRKAGGHEQYF. J is TRBJ2-7 and V is TRBV5-1; TCRdb names TRBD1, which stays unverified in the absence of DNA. Germline CDR1 SGHRS, CDR2 YFSETQ. This CDR3 has 13 amino acids.